Following are 19 T cell receptor beta chains from one sample sequenced in a study of blood T cells in healthy people across ages. A second PCR of 7 to 11 cycles used a sample-barcoded 5' primer and a J-beta primer mix. TCRdb re-derived calls from the 5' RACE reads in MiXCR, one entry per CDR3 protein. Among almost 1 million distinct CDR3 sequences, roughly half were seen once, and the ten largest hold about a fifth. Sequencing was carried out using blood. These receptors were taken from a woman aged 55-70 years in good health.

The chain links TRBV9 to TRBJ1-1; D is uncertain. The CDR3 contains 13 residues. Trimming took 4 bases from V and 5 from J, leaving 12 bases between them. Germline CDR1 and CDR2: SGDLS and YYNGEE. The CDR3 sequence is CASSPFLGTEAFF. The CDR3 DNA follows: TGTGCCAGCAGCCCGTTTCTGGGGACTGAAGCTTTCTTT.

V is TRBV4-1 and J is TRBJ1-1; D is possibly TRBD1 (6 bases). This CDR3 contains 14 residues. V shed 1 base and J shed 8 bases, with 14 bases lying between them. Germline lookup yields CDR1 MGHRA and CDR2 YSYEKL. The CDR3 spells CASSQGGGDREAFF. The CDR3 coding sequence is TGCGCCAGCAGCCAAGGAGGAGGAGACAGGGAAGCTTTCTTT.

The CDR3, as DNA: TGTGCCAGCAGCAGGGCTGCCGGGTACGAGCAGTACTTC. This encodes CASSRAAGYEQYF. The chain is built from TRBV9 and TRBJ2-7, with no clear D. Germline assignment: CDR1 SGDLS and CDR2 YYNGEE. Trimming removed 4 bases from V and 4 bases from J, with 12 bases in between. The CDR3 contains 13 residues.

The rearrangement uses TRBV18 and TRBJ1-1; D gene uncertain. Germline values: CDR1 KGHSH, CDR2 LQKENI. CDR3 length: 13 amino acids. Trimming shortened V by 2 bases and J by 1 base, and 5 bases separated the two germline ends. CDR3 DNA sequence: TGTGCCAGCTCACCAAAGAAGAACACTGAAGCTTTCTTT. Translated, it gives CASSPKKNTEAFF.

The chain is built from TRBV12-3 or TRBV12-4 and TRBJ2-5; possible D gene TRBD2, 7 bases. The CDR3 contains 14 residues. V lost 5 bases to trimming and J lost 5 bases, with 15 bases between them. The CDR3 loop is CASSQRGEGETQYF. In DNA, the CDR3 is TGTGCCAGCAGTCAAAGGGGGGAGGGGGAGACCCAGTACTTC.

In this sample, this clonotype turned up once. The rearrangement joins TRBV20-1 to TRBJ2-5; D ambiguous. The germline V gene has CDR1 DFQATT and CDR2 SNEGSKA (reference sequence). V was clipped by 3 bases and J by 1 base, with 15 bases between them. CDR3 size: 15 residues. The CDR3 DNA reads TGCAGTGCTAGGGTAGAGTTTCCGACCCAAGAGACCCAGTACTTC. Translated, it gives CSARVEFPTQETQYF.

The chain links TRBV7-9 to TRBJ2-1; a possible D gene is TRBD2 (6 bases). The germline V gene encodes CDR1 SEHNR and CDR2 FQNEAQ (reference sequence). This CDR3 is built from 16 residues. The ends were cut back, 11 bases at V and 6 bases at J, with 26 bases in the middle. The CDR3 DNA reads TGTGCCTGTAGCCCCGGTGTTGGCAGGGACTTCAATGAGCAGTTCTTC. Amino acid sequence: CACSPGVGRDFNEQFF.

The chain uses TRBV12-5 and TRBJ2-7; D is unresolved. V lost 3 bases to trimming and J lost 3 bases, with 18 bases between them. The CDR3 totals 16 residues. Germline lookup yields CDR1 LGHNT and CDR2 FRNRAP. This chain's CDR3 is CASGLKWRGHRYEQYF. Written as DNA, the CDR3 is TGTGCTAGTGGTTTAAAATGGCGTGGGCACCGCTACGAGCAGTACTTC.

The chain has TRBV3-1 and TRBJ2-3, with D possibly being TRBD1 or TRBD2 (5 bases each). V lost 0 bases and J lost 0, with 13 bases in between. Germline V gives CDR1 LGHDT, CDR2 YNNKEL (reference sequence). The CDR3 consists of 17 residues. CDR3 nucleotides: TGTGCCAGCAGCCAAGACCCTCCGGGGCTTAGCACAGATACGCAGTATTTT. Translating gives CASSQDPPGLSTDTQYF.

This clonotype was recorded once. This chain links TRBV20-1 with TRBJ1-1; a weak D match, TRBD1 (5 bases). V lost 1 base to trimming and J lost 8 bases, with 14 bases between them. The CDR3 consists of 13 residues. The germline V gene encodes CDR1 DFQATT and CDR2 SNEGSKA (reference sequence). CDR3 region: CSARGTTAREAFF. The CDR3 DNA sequence: TGCAGTGCTAGAGGGACGACAGCAAGGGAAGCTTTCTTT.

There are a few counts of this clonotype. The V call is TRBV14, the J call TRBJ2-1; 8 bases are shared with TRBD2. The CDR3 loop spans 16 amino acids. Looked up from germline, CDR1 is SGHDN and CDR2 is FVKESK. V trimming: 2 bases; J trimming: 5 bases; junction bases outside the gene matches: 8. CDR3 in DNA: TGTGCCAGCAGCCAATTATGGATAGCGGGACACAATGAGCAGTTCTTC. Encoded protein: CASSQLWIAGHNEQFF.

Regarding this clonotype: Likely a read error: the CDR3 ends without its conserved phenylalanine or tryptophan. V gene TRBV12-3 or TRBV12-4 combines with J gene TRBJ2-3; D possibly corresponds to TRBD2 (5 bases). The V end lost 5 bases, the J end lost 0 bases, and 12 bases lay between the germline ends. CDR3 length: 15 amino acids. CDR3 bases: TGTGCCAGCAGTCATGGAGGTCGTAGCACAGATACGCAGTATTTG. Translation: CASSHGGRSTDTQYL.

As regards this clonotype: Given a much more abundant clone one base away, this may be a read error. This chain uses TRBV12-3 or TRBV12-4 with TRBJ2-6; 7 bases fit TRBD1. The CDR3 length is 17 residues. The CDR3 DNA follows: TGTGCCAGCAGAGGACAGGAACAATTCTCTGGTGCCAACGTCCTGACTTTC. Protein: CASRGQEQFSGANVLTF.

With respect to this clonotype: A much larger clone lies a single base off, so this may be a read error. The chain joins TRBV2 to TRBJ2-1; maybe TRBD2 (6 bases). CDR1 and CDR2 from the germline V gene are SNHLY and FYNNEI. This CDR3 has 15 amino acids. The CDR3 loop reads CACSVAAPPSNEQFF. The CDR3, as DNA: TGTGCCTGCAGTGTAGCGGCCCCCCCCTCCAATGAGCAGTTCTTC.

This clonotype was observed once. The chain carries TRBV29-1 and TRBJ2-1; tentative D call: TRBD1 (6 bases). CDR1 SQVTM and CDR2 ANQGSEA come from the germline V gene. The CDR3 sequence is 14 residues long. Deletions cut 4 bases from V and 8 bases from J, with 18 bases between. CDR3 protein: CSVGKNRVGDEQFF. The CDR3 coding sequence is TGCAGCGTTGGGAAGAACAGGGTCGGGGATGAGCAGTTCTTC.

This chain links TRBV25-1 with TRBJ1-5, with 7 bases matching TRBD1. There are 14 residues in the CDR3. With V trimmed by 6 bases and J by 4 bases, 6 bases remained unmatched. Germline V gives CDR1 MGHDK, CDR2 SYGVNS. The CDR3 spells CASSPTGMNQPQHF. The CDR3, as DNA: TGTGCCAGCAGCCCGACAGGGATGAATCAGCCCCAGCATTTT.

This clonotype was seen more than once but under ten times. The chain recombines TRBV28 with TRBJ2-2; D may be TRBD1 or TRBD2 (5 bases each). Trimming took 7 bases from V and 3 from J, leaving 12 bases between them. There are 14 residues in the CDR3. CDR1 MDHEN and CDR2 SYDVKM come from the germline V gene. The CDR3 spells CASKGLRDTGELFF. CDR3 bases: TGTGCCAGCAAGGGGCTGCGGGACACCGGGGAGCTGTTTTTT.

The chain has TRBV14 and TRBJ2-1; possibly TRBD2 for D (5 bases). This CDR3 is 18 amino acids long. Trimming stripped 1 base from V and 7 bases from J, with 23 bases between. Germline V gives CDR1 SGHDN, CDR2 FVKESK. CDR3 loop: CASSQVGELLKRVNEQFF. In nucleotides, the CDR3 is TGTGCCAGCAGCCAAGTTGGGGAGCTCCTGAAACGGGTGAATGAGCAGTTCTTC.

This clonotype was seen only a few times. The rearrangement joins TRBV7-9 to TRBJ2-4; 9 positions match TRBD1. J lost 5 bases, V lost 7 bases, and 9 bases had no gene match. Germline loops: CDR1 SEHNR, CDR2 FQNEAQ (reference sequence). The length of the CDR3 is 15 residues. Written as DNA, the CDR3 is TGTGCCAGCACACCGGGACAGGGAAGCCAAAACATTCAGTACTTC. Translated: CASTPGQGSQNIQYF.